What follows are 10 T cell receptor beta chains derived from one specimen sequenced in a study of blood T cell repertoires in COVID-19. Method: immunoSEQ multiplex PCR; TCRdb's copy keeps in-frame clones and lacks some. This table holds approximately 74,000 clones, approximately 88% found once. Input material: peripheral blood. These receptors all stem from a man of 80 years or more with active or convalescent COVID-19.

CDR3 in DNA: TGTGCCAGTAGTCTCAGACTAGCCGGGGGATACAATGAGCAGTTCTTC. It specifies CASSLRLAGGYNEQFF. This chain connects TRBV19 to TRBJ2-1, with TRBD2 matching over 7 bases. Trimming cost V 5 bases and J 4 bases; bases outside gene matches: 11. The CDR3 length is 16 residues. From germline, CDR1 is LNHDA and CDR2 SQIVND (reference sequence).

This clone was detected only once. The chain has TRBV11-3 and TRBJ2-7; TRBD1 matches at 10 bases. Trimming took 5 bases from V and 5 from J; bases not matched to a gene: 12. The CDR3 totals 16 residues. Per germline, CDR1 SGHNT and CDR2 YENEEA. This chain's CDR3 is CASSKRPGQGSHEQYF. The CDR3 coding sequence is TGTGCCAGCAGCAAAAGGCCGGGACAGGGGTCCCACGAGCAGTACTTC.

The chain has TRBV9 and TRBJ2-3, with TRBD1 matching over 9 bases. With V trimmed by 3 bases and J by 0 bases, 8 bases remained unmatched. Germline V gene data show CDR1 as SGDLS and CDR2 as YYNGEE. The CDR3 runs to 17 residues. The CDR3 region is CASSGYTGGPSTDTQYF. CDR3 bases: TGTGCCAGCAGCGGCTATACAGGGGGCCCTAGCACAGATACGCAGTATTTT.

The rearrangement links TRBV19 to TRBJ2-2; TRBD2 matches at 8 bases. There are 16 residues in the CDR3. In germline, CDR1 is LNHDA, CDR2 SQIVND (reference sequence). The V and J ends lost 1 base and 5 bases, in that order; junction bases with no gene match: 6. CDR3 in amino acids: CASSIGGRKGTGELFF. The CDR3 DNA reads as TGTGCCAGTAGTATAGGCGGGAGGAAAGGGACCGGGGAGCTGTTTTTT.

This clone showed up just once. The chain joins TRBV18 to TRBJ1-4; 9 bases line up with TRBD1. V dropped 7 bases and J dropped 5; count of bases not matched to a gene: 2. The CDR3 sequence is 13 residues long. In germline, CDR1 is KGHSH, CDR2 LQKENI. The CDR3 sequence is CASWGQGNEKLFF. The DNA of the CDR3 is TGTGCCAGCTGGGGACAGGGAAATGAAAAACTGTTTTTT.

CDR3 sequence: CSARIKEQFF. For the CDR3, the DNA is TGCAGTGCTAGAATTAAAGAGCAGTTCTTC. V and J are TRBV20-1 and TRBJ2-1; D uncertain. V was pared by 2 bases and J by 10 bases, with 6 bases between. The CDR3 is 10 residues long. Germline-derived CDR1 and CDR2 are DFQATT and SNEGSKA (reference sequence).

CDR3 nucleotide sequence: TGTGCCAGCAGCGTAGACCCGGGGAAGAGCACCGGGGAGCTGTTTTTT. This codes for CASSVDPGKSTGELFF. The rearrangement joins TRBV9 to TRBJ2-2; D is possibly TRBD2 (5 bases). This CDR3 comprises 16 residues. Trimming took 0 bases from V and 4 from J, leaving 13 bases between them. Germline CDR1 reads SGDLS; CDR2 reads YYNGEE.

The CDR3 protein is CASSINGRDNSPLHF. DNA for the CDR3: TGTGCCAGTAGTATAAATGGCAGGGATAATTCACCCCTCCACTTT. The V call is TRBV19, the J call TRBJ1-6, with D possibly TRBD1 on 5 matching bases. Trimming took off 2 bases at V and 5 bases at J, with 10 bases between the two ends. Germline CDR1 is LNHDA and CDR2 is SQIVND (reference sequence). The CDR3 runs 15 residues. The entire variable domain, with the rest obtained from reference TRBV19 and TRBJ1-6, is as follows: DGGITQSPKYLFRKEGQNVTLSCEQNLNHDAMYWYRQDPGQGLRLIYYSQIVNDFQKGDIAEGYSVSREKKESFPLTVTSAQKNPTAFYLCASSINGRDNSPLHFGNGTRLTVT.

This clone has a handful of counts. The rearrangement joins TRBV6-2 or TRBV6-3 to TRBJ2-1; D is ambiguous. Germline CDR1 MNHEY, CDR2 SVGEGT. Trimming took off 6 bases at V and 2 bases at J, with 11 bases between the two ends. The CDR3 contains 14 residues. The CDR3 loop reads CASSDSIPYNEQFF. CDR3 nucleotide sequence: TGTGCCAGCAGCGACTCGATACCCTACAATGAGCAGTTCTTC.

This chain links TRBV7-6 with TRBJ2-1; tentative D call: TRBD1 (5 bases). There are 16 residues in the CDR3. Germline V CDR1 and CDR2: SGHVS, FNYEAQ. V dropped 0 bases and J dropped 8 bases, with 17 bases sitting between them. CDR3 coding DNA: TGTGCCAGCAGCTTAGCCTGGGTCAGGGATGGGTATGAGCAGTTCTTC. Translated, it gives CASSLAWVRDGYEQFF.